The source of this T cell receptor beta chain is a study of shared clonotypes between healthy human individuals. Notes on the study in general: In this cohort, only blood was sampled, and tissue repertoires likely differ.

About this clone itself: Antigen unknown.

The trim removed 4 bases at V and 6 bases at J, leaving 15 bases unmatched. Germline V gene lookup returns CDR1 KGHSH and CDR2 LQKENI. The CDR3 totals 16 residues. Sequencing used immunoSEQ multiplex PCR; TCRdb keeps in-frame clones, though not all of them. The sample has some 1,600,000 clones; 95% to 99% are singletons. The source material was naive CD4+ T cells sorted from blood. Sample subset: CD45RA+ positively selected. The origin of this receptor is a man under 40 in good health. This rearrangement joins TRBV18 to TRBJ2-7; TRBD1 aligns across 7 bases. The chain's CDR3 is CASSRPSTGPGGEQYF. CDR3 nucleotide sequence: TGTGCCAGCTCACGACCATCGACAGGGCCCGGTGGCGAGCAGTACTTC.